The 20 T cell receptor beta chains below were found in one sample sequenced in a study of T cell responses to AZD1222 COVID-19 vaccine. Profiled with immunoSEQ multiplex PCR; TCRdb holds only in-frame clones, not every one. The sample gives 100,000 to 150,000 clones, 89% of which show up once; more than 4% is in the top ten. Sequencing was performed on peripheral blood, taken on day 0 of AZD1222 vaccination. Receptor source: an adult in good health.

The genes are TRBV6-1 and TRBJ1-3; D is unclear. Germline-derived CDR1 and CDR2 are MNHNS and SASEGT. The CDR3 is 18 amino acids. V shed 0 bases and J shed 2 bases, with 17 bases lying between them. In DNA, the CDR3 is TGTGCCAGCAGTGAAGCGCGGCCAGCCTTTTTGGCTGGAAACACCATATATTTT. Protein sequence: CASSEARPAFLAGNTIYF.

This clone was seen a handful of times. This chain's CDR3 is CASRDRDWWNTEAFF. CDR3 sequence (DNA): TGTGCCAGCAGAGACAGGGATTGGTGGAACACTGAAGCTTTCTTT. This chain joins TRBV28 and TRBJ1-1, with 7 bases matching TRBD1. From germline, CDR1 is MDHEN and CDR2 SYDVKM. Trimming took 6 bases from V and 1 from J; bases not matched to a gene: 8. The CDR3 is made up of 15 amino acids.

The chain is built from TRBV19 and TRBJ1-5; D uncertain. Per germline, CDR1 LNHDA and CDR2 SQIVND (reference sequence). The CDR3 is 15 residues long. Between the trimmed V and J ends, which lost 3 bases and 2 bases, there was a span of 11 bases. CDR3 residues: CASSITPPGNQPQHF. The CDR3 DNA follows: TGTGCCAGTAGTATTACGCCGCCGGGCAATCAGCCCCAGCATTTT.

The rearrangement uses TRBV13 and TRBJ1-5; TRBD1 matches 7 bases. V was pared by 5 bases and J by 7 bases, with 2 bases of the junction left unmatched. In germline, CDR1 is PRHDT, CDR2 FYEKMQ (reference sequence). The CDR3 contains 12 residues. The CDR3 region is CASSHRGQPQHF. The CDR3 region has the DNA TGTGCCAGCAGCCACAGGGGCCAGCCCCAGCATTTT.

The chain recombines TRBV11-1 with TRBJ2-1; 13 positions agree with TRBD2. The CDR3 consists of 16 residues. Germline CDR1 SGHAT, CDR2 FQDESV (reference sequence). The V and J ends lost 2 bases and 4 bases, in that order; junction bases with no gene match: 2. CDR3 in amino acids: CASSLTSGGGYNEQFF. The CDR3 nucleotides are TGTGCCAGCAGCTTAACTAGCGGGGGGGGTTACAATGAGCAGTTCTTC. Full variable domain (rest looked up from reference TRBV11-1 and TRBJ2-1): EAEVAQSPRYKITEKSQAVAFWCDPISGHATLYWYRQILGQGPELLVQFQDESVVDDSQLPKDRFSAERLKGVDSTLKIQPAELGDSAMYLCASSLTSGGGYNEQFFGPGTRLTVL.

The gene calls are TRBV7-9 and TRBJ2-1; 8 nucleotides agree with TRBD2. V trimming: 6 bases; J trimming: 1 base; junction bases outside the gene matches: 5. CDR3 size: 15 residues. Germline V gives CDR1 SEHNR, CDR2 FQNEAQ (reference sequence). This CDR3 reads CASRGAGGSYNEQFF. The CDR3 nucleotides are TGTGCCAGCAGGGGGGCGGGAGGATCCTACAATGAGCAGTTCTTC. The full variable domain, its missing parts supplied by reference TRBV7-9 and TRBJ2-1, is DTGVSQNPRHKITKRGQNVTFRCDPISEHNRLYWYRQTLGQGPEFLTYFQNEAQLEKSRLLSDRFSAERPKGSFSTLEIQRTEQGDSAMYLCASRGAGGSYNEQFFGPGTRLTVL.

In its sample, this clone was seen a few times. DNA of the CDR3: TGCGCCAGCAGTGAAGGGGTAGGGCCGGCGTATGGCTACACCTTC. Encoded protein: CASSEGVGPAYGYTF. The chain uses TRBV10-1 and TRBJ1-2; a weak D match, TRBD1 (5 bases). Germline V gives CDR1 WNHNN, CDR2 SYGVQD (reference sequence). The CDR3 sequence is 15 residues long. V was shortened by 3 bases and J by 5 bases, with 16 bases between the two germline ends.

This clone has just one count. This sequence joins TRBV3-1 (or the pseudogene TRBV3-2) and TRBJ2-1; TRBD1 agrees at 7 bases. The ends lost 10 bases at V and 4 bases at J; junction bases unmatched: 7. CDR3 length: 13 amino acids. From germline, CDR1 is LGHDT and CDR2 YNNKEL (reference sequence). CDR3: CANRTGNYNEQFF. Here the CDR3 DNA reads TGTGCCAACAGGACAGGAAATTACAATGAGCAGTTCTTC.

The chain couples TRBV28 to TRBJ1-4; 10 bases fit TRBD1. With 5 bases clipped from V and 6 bases from J, the junction kept 6 bases outside the gene matches. The germline V gene has CDR1 MDHEN and CDR2 SYDVKM. The CDR3 extends over 15 amino acids. The CDR3 region is CASSLGTGAHEKLFF. The CDR3 DNA follows: TGTGCCAGCAGTCTGGGGACAGGGGCTCATGAAAAACTGTTTTTT.

CDR3 residues: CASKGAKHYGYTF. CDR3 bases: TGTGCCAGCAAGGGCGCAAAACACTATGGCTACACCTTC. The chain has TRBV2 and TRBJ1-2, with D unresolved. Trimming shortened V by 7 bases and J by 3 bases, and 12 bases separated the two germline ends. CDR1 is SNHLY, CDR2 FYNNEI, per germline. CDR3 length: 13 residues.

The genes are TRBV3-1 (or the pseudogene TRBV3-2) and TRBJ2-7; TRBD2 matches 12 bases. Unmatched junction bases numbered 7, after V lost 2 bases and J lost 5 bases. Germline assignment: CDR1 LGHDT and CDR2 YNNKEL (reference sequence). The CDR3 length is 16 residues. CDR3 in DNA: TGTGCCAGCAGCCAACGGACTAGCGGGGACCGGAACGAGCAGTACTTC. Translated, it gives CASSQRTSGDRNEQYF.

The rearrangement uses TRBV7-2 and TRBJ2-1; perhaps D is TRBD1 or TRBD2 (6 bases each). This CDR3 has 16 amino acids. Trimming shortened V by 5 bases and J by 8 bases, and 22 bases separated the two germline ends. CDR1 is SGHTA and CDR2 is FQGNSA in the germline V gene. CDR3 nucleotides: TGTGCCAGCAGCACTCAACAGGGAGGTGGATACGATGAGCAGTTCTTC. Its translation: CASSTQQGGGYDEQFF.

This rearrangement joins TRBV6-5 to TRBJ2-1; TRBD1 matches 8 bases. Germline CDR1 reads MNHEY; CDR2 reads SVGAGI. V was pared by 6 bases and J by 7 bases, with 11 bases of the junction left unmatched. The CDR3 is 15 residues long. CDR3 DNA: TGTGCCAGCAGGAAGGGACAGGATAATGTAAATGAGCAGTTCTTC. This gives the protein CASRKGQDNVNEQFF.

The rearrangement links TRBV6-5 to TRBJ1-1, with 9 bases fitting TRBD1. V gave up 4 bases and J gave up 4 bases; unmatched junction bases: 10. The CDR3 consists of 16 residues. Germline values: CDR1 MNHEY, CDR2 SVGAGI. The CDR3 nucleotides read TGTGCCAGCAGTTCGGGACAGGGTCGTTTCGGCACTGAAGCTTTCTTT. Translated: CASSSGQGRFGTEAFF.

The chain is built from TRBV7-6 and TRBJ1-1; maybe TRBD1 (6 bases). Germline lookup yields CDR1 SGHVS and CDR2 FNYEAQ. CDR3 length: 15 residues. The V end was cut by 5 bases, the J end by 0 bases, with 13 bases between. Here the CDR3 reads CASSRGGDMNTEAFF. In nucleotides, the CDR3 is TGTGCCAGCAGCCGCGGGGGCGACATGAACACTGAAGCTTTCTTT.

The J gene is TRBJ2-7, the V gene TRBV7-2; 7 nucleotides line up with TRBD2. Germline V gives CDR1 SGHTA, CDR2 FQGNSA. This CDR3 is 14 amino acids long. V shed 3 bases, J shed 8 bases, and the junction held 10 bases outside the gene matches. In nucleotides, the CDR3 is TGTGCCAGCAGCTTGGGGGGGGTTTCCTTACAGCAGTACTTC. Its translation is CASSLGGVSLQQYF.

V gene TRBV5-1 combines with J gene TRBJ2-3; TRBD2 agrees at 7 bases. CDR1 and CDR2 (germline): SGHRS, YFSETQ. CDR3 length: 14 amino acids. V shed 4 bases and J 1 base; nucleotides not matched to a gene: 3. The CDR3 DNA reads TGCGCCAGCAGCCAGCGGGACGGCACAGATACGCAGTATTTT. Encoded protein: CASSQRDGTDTQYF. The full variable domain, in which reference TRBV5-1 and TRBJ2-3 provide the parts outside the CDR3, is KAGVTQTPRYLIKTRGQQVTLSCSPISGHRSVSWYQQTPGQGLQFLFEYFSETQRNKGNFPGRFSGRQFSNSRSEMNVSTLELGDSALYLCASSQRDGTDTQYFGPGTRLTVL.

The chain carries TRBV10-3 and TRBJ1-1; D is perhaps TRBD1 (6 bases). This CDR3 has 16 residues. V shed 5 bases and J shed 0 bases, with 16 bases lying between them. Germline CDR1 ENHRY, CDR2 SYGVKD. The CDR3 is CAISTGYGSMNTEAFF. The CDR3 DNA is TGTGCCATCAGTACAGGGTACGGTTCTATGAACACTGAAGCTTTCTTT.

The V and J genes are TRBV27 and TRBJ2-3; D is perhaps TRBD1 (5 bases). Trimming shortened V by 7 bases and J by 4 bases, and 21 bases separated the two germline ends. This CDR3 has 16 amino acids. Germline V gene lookup returns CDR1 MNHEY and CDR2 SMNVEV (reference sequence). The CDR3 loop is CASKPSPGNFADTQYF. CDR3 bases: TGTGCCAGCAAACCATCCCCAGGGAATTTTGCAGATACGCAGTATTTT.

The chain has TRBV19 and TRBJ1-2, with D possibly matching TRBD1 (6 bases). Germline V gives CDR1 LNHDA, CDR2 SQIVND (reference sequence). The ends were cut back, 7 bases at V and 4 bases at J, with 13 bases in the middle. There are 13 residues in the CDR3. Here the CDR3 DNA reads TGTGCCAGTATGGGGGGACAAATCTATGGCTACACCTTC. Protein product: CASMGGQIYGYTF.